The clone carrying this T cell receptor (beta chain) turned up a few times. Its antigen remains unknown. The sample originates from a study of shared clonotypes between healthy human individuals. Study conclusions and caveats: Depth of sequencing was expected to influence donor clonotype sharing.

Each cell subset's genomic DNA was divided evenly among several immunoSEQ plates. TCRdb's copy holds only in-frame clones and misses some; the assay was immunoSEQ multiplex PCR. The sample shows about 480,000 clones, around 79% of them seen only once. The donor cohort consisted entirely of Caucasian adults residing in Nashville, Tennessee. The germline gives CDR1 MNHNS, CDR2 SASEGT. This CDR3 comprises 14 residues. The germline V and J ends were trimmed by 5 bases and 1 base, with 12 bases remaining between them. The chain combines TRBV6-1 with TRBJ2-7, with D hard to call. The receptor comes from a woman between 40 and 50 years old in good health. Some clones in this sample may be carry-over from other donors' samples. Sequencing used PBMCs. The CDR3 here is CASSINFQSYEQYF. The CDR3 DNA is TGTGCCAGCAGTATAAACTTCCAATCCTACGAGCAGTACTTC.